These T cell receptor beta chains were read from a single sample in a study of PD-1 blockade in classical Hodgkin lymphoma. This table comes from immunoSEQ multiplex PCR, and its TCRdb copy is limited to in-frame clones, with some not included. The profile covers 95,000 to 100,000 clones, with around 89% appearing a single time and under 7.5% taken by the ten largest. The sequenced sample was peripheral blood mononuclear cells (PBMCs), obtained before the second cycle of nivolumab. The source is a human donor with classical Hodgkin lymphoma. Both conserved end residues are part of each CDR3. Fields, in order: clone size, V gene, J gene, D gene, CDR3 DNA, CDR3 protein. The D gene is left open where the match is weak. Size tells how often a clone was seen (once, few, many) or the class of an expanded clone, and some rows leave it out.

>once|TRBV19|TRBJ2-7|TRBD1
TGTGCCAGTACGTCGCCCGGGACAGGGGGCCACTACGAGCAGTACTTC
CASTSPGTGGHYEQYF
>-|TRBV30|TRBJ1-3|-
TGTGCCTGGAGTGTAACCAGGGGCGCTGGAAACACCATATATTTT
CAWSVTRGAGNTIYF
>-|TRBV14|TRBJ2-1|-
TGTGCCAGCAGCCAAGAATGGGGCCCGTGGGAGCAGTTCTTC
CASSQEWGPWEQFF
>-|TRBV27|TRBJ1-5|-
TGTGCCAGCAGTAGGCGACAAGGGGGACAGCCCCAGCATTTT
CASSRRQGGQPQHF
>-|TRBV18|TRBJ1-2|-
TGTGCCAGCTCACCCTCTGCCACAGGCCCCGTTGGCTACACCTTC
CASSPSATGPVGYTF
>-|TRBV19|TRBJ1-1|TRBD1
TGTGCCAGTAGTATCTGGGACAGGGAAACTGAAGCTTTCTTT
CASSIWDRETEAFF
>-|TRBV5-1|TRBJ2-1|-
TGCGCCAGCAGCTTGGCCGGAGGGCTGTACAATGAGCAGTTCTTC
CASSLAGGLYNEQFF
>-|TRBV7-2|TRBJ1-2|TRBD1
TGTGCCAGCAGCTTAGGGTCACAGGGGGAACTCCTCTATGGCTACACCTTC
CASSLGSQGELLYGYTF
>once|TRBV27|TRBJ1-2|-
TGTGCCAGCAGCTTCACCGGTAACTATGGCTACACCTTC
CASSFTGNYGYTF
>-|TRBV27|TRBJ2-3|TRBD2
TGTGCCAGCAGTTTAATTTCGGCAGGGAGGGAGACAGATACGCAGTATTTT
CASSLISAGRETDTQYF
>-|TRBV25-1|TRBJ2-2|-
TGTGCCAGCAGTGAAAAATTCTCTAGGGGGACCCACACCGGGGAGCTGTTTTTT
CASSEKFSRGTHTGELFF
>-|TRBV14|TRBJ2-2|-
TGTGCCAGCAGCCAAGTAGTCAGGGGGAGGACCGGGGAGCTGTTTTTT
CASSQVVRGRTGELFF
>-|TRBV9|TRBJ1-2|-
TGTGCCAGCAGCGTATCCTCAGGGGATAGCTATGGCTACACCTTC
CASSVSSGDSYGYTF
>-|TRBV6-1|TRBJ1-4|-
TGTGCCAGCAGTGAAGGGAGGAGAGGGGGGCGAGTGAAAAAACTGTTTTTT
CASSEGRRGGRVKKLFF
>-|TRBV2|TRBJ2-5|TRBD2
TGTGCCAGCAGTGGACTAGCGGGGAATGATGAGACCCAGTACTTC
CASSGLAGNDETQYF